Below, one T cell receptor (beta chain) is given with its context. This entry belongs to a study of cytotoxic CD8 clonotypes in ibrutinib-treated CLL. Repertoires were generated with immunoSEQ multiplex PCR, while TCRdb's copy carries only in-frame clones and drops some. The table lists 150,000 or so clones, about 80% of them singletons. The CDR3 contains 13 residues. Germline lookup yields CDR1 SGHTA and CDR2 FQGNSA. Trimming removed 8 bases from V and 0 bases from J, with 10 bases in between. Sequencing was performed on PBMCs, taken after 12 months of ibrutinib treatment. This receptor was taken from a human donor with chronic lymphocytic leukemia. The chain recombines TRBV7-2 with TRBJ2-5; unclear D gene. The CDR3 spells CASRPGDQETQYF. The CDR3 bases are TGTGCCAGCCGCCCCGGAGACCAAGAGACCCAGTACTTC.